The clone carrying this TCR beta chain was counted at least ten times. The sample belongs to a study of T-cell memory formation after mild COVID-19. There are 15 residues in the CDR3. Germline V gene sequence: CDR1 MGHRA, CDR2 YSYEKL. The V end lost 1 base, the J end lost 0 bases, and 10 bases lay between the germline ends. TCRdb re-derived calls from the 5' RACE reads in MiXCR, one entry per CDR3 protein. The sample lists 250,000 or so distinct CDR3 sequences, 15% to 20% occurring once. The sample was PBMCs or a T cell subset sorted from them (not recorded which). The sequence derives from a man between 18 and 29 years old who had mild COVID-19 (a few samples of this study predate the infection). Cell type and time point are not known. The J gene is TRBJ2-7, the V gene TRBV4-1; no firm D call. CDR3 in amino acids: CASSQASFSSYEQYF. Written as DNA, the CDR3 is TGCGCCAGCAGCCAAGCTTCTTTCAGCTCCTACGAGCAGTACTTC.